This T cell receptor (beta chain) derives from a study of cytomegalovirus exposure and HLA in healthy donors. Study-level points and caveats: The classifier reportedly diagnosed cytomegalovirus status with high sensitivity and specificity.

A word on this clone: Its antigen is not known.

Germline loops: CDR1 WNHNN, CDR2 SYGVQD (reference sequence). CDR3 length: 16 amino acids. The ends lost 3 bases at V and 3 bases at J; junction bases unmatched: 9. The repertoire was sequenced with immunoSEQ multiplex PCR; TCRdb's copy has only in-frame clones and lacks some. The sample includes 100,000 or so clones, more than 85% seen only once; the top ten take roughly 4.2%. This receptor was taken from a woman between 18 and 30 years old in good health and CMV-seropositive. The sequencing input was PBMCs. The chain has TRBV10-1 and TRBJ2-5; TRBD2 aligns across 8 bases. Written as DNA, the CDR3 is TGCGCCAGCAGTGAAGGGGTAGCGGGGTTCAAAGAGACCCAGTACTTC. This sequence encodes CASSEGVAGFKETQYF.